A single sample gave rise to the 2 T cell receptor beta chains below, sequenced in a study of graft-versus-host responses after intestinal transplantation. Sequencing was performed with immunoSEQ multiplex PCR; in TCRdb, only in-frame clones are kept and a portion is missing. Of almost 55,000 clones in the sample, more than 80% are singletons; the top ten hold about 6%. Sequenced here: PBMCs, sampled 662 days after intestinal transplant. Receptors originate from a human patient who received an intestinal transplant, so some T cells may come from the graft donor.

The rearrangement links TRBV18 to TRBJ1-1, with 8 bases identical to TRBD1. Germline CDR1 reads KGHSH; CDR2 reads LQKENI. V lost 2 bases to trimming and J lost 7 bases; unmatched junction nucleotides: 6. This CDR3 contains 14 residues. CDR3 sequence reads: CASSPRTGSGEAFF. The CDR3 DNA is TGTGCCAGCTCACCAAGGACAGGGTCGGGTGAAGCTTTCTTT. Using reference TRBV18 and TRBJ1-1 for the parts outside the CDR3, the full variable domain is NAGVMQNPRHLVRRRGQEARLRCSPMKGHSHVYWYRQLPEEGLKFMVYLQKENIIDESGMPKERFSAEFPKEGPSILRIQQVVRGDSAAYFCASSPRTGSGEAFFGQGTRLTVV.

The CDR3 protein is CASSGGMTEAFF. The CDR3 DNA reads as TGTGCCAGCAGCGGGGGAATGACTGAAGCTTTCTTT. The gene calls are TRBV27 and TRBJ1-1, with D maybe TRBD1 (5 bases). Germline loops: CDR1 MNHEY, CDR2 SMNVEV (reference sequence). There are 12 residues in the CDR3. The V gene lost 6 bases and the J gene lost 5 bases, with 10 bases spanning the gap.